This TCR beta chain was captured by sequencing in a study of TIL therapy for anti-PD-1-resistant metastatic lung cancer. Germline V gives CDR1 SGHVS, CDR2 FQNEAQ. The CDR3 covers 15 residues. Trimming left V 3 bases short and J 2 bases short, with 12 bases between. Time point denoted: pre-treatment sample, taken before nivolumab and TIL therapy. Most excised metastases sampled were pleural nodules or supraclavicular lymph nodes. The libraries were made with immunoSEQ v3. Data came from immunoSEQ multiplex PCR; TCRdb stores just in-frame clones and leaves some out. Here the sample spans around 100,000 clones, about three fifths being singletons.

This clonotype was sampled from a person aged 25 to 79 with non-small cell lung cancer. The starting material was tumor tissue, obtained at baseline. The chain carries TRBV7-8 and TRBJ2-3, with TRBD2 as a possible D gene (6 bases). CDR3 bases: TGTGCCAGCAGCTTGCCACGCGGGGCCACAGATACGCAGTATTTT. Its translation: CASSLPRGATDTQYF.